This is a list of T cell receptor beta chains from one sample in a study of T-cell memory formation after mild COVID-19. From the 5' RACE reads, TCRdb called clonotypes with MiXCR, one entry per CDR3 protein. This sample has 110,000 to 150,000 distinct CDR3 sequences; around 27% occur once, and the top ten carry around 24%. Sequenced: PBMCs or a T cell subset sorted from them (not recorded which). Receptor source: an adult woman who had mild COVID-19 (a few samples of this study predate the infection). Cell type and time point are not known. CDR3s include the opening cysteine and the closing phenylalanine or tryptophan. The D gene is left open where the match is weak. For some rows the clone size is stated as once, few or many, or as a class when expanded; others skip it.

v_gene	d_gene	j_gene	abundance	CDR3nt	CDR3aa
TRBV5-1	TRBD1	TRBJ1-1	few	TGCGCCAGCCTACAGGGGGCAGGGAACACTGAAGCTTTCTTT	CASLQGAGNTEAFF
TRBV4-1	-	TRBJ2-7	few	TGCGCCAGCAGCCAAGAGAGGAGTGCTGTCTACGAGCAGTACTTC	CASSQERSAVYEQYF
TRBV5-1	TRBD2	TRBJ2-1	-	TGCGCCAGCAGCTTGGTTCCGGCGGGAGCAGCAAATGAGCAGTTCTTC	CASSLVPAGAANEQFF
TRBV7-2	-	TRBJ1-1	-	TGTGCCAGCAGCTTGGGCTGGGGGGCGACTGAAGCTTTCTTT	CASSLGWGATEAFF
TRBV29-1	-	TRBJ2-3	-	TGCAGCGTTCGAACAGCGAACTCAGATACGCAGTATTTT	CSVRTANSDTQYF
TRBV5-1	TRBD2	TRBJ2-2	-	TGCGCCAGCAGCCCCTCTAGCGGGTCTGACACCGGGGAGCTGTTTTTT	CASSPSSGSDTGELFF
TRBV5-4	-	TRBJ2-1	-	TGTGCCAGCAGCGCCTGGACCGCTAATGAGCAGTTCTTC	CASSAWTANEQFF
TRBV5-1	-	TRBJ1-1	-	TGCGCCAGCAGCGTTACAGGGACGGACACTGAAGCTTTCTTT	CASSVTGTDTEAFF
TRBV30	TRBD2	TRBJ2-1	-	TGTGCCTGGGTGTTCGGGGGGGCCGCCTACAATGAGCAGTTCTTC	CAWVFGGAAYNEQFF
TRBV2	-	TRBJ1-1	-	TGTGCCAGCACAGGCAGCACTGAAGCTTTCTTT	CASTGSTEAFF
TRBV20-1	TRBD2	TRBJ2-7	few	TGCAGTGCTAGAGACATGAAGCGGGGAGGAGAGCAGTACTTC	CSARDMKRGGEQYF
TRBV15	-	TRBJ1-1	-	TGTGCCACCAGCAGAGGGGTGAGGGACACTGAAGCTTTCTTT	CATSRGVRDTEAFF
TRBV12-3/TRBV12-4	TRBD2	TRBJ2-1	-	TGTGCCAGCACCCCGGGACTAGCGGGAGTCATGTTCTTC	CASTPGLAGVMFF
TRBV20-1	-	TRBJ2-2	many	TGCAGTGCTAGAGATAGGGAACAGGGAGAGACCGGGGAGCTGTTTTTT	CSARDREQGETGELFF
TRBV7-9	-	TRBJ2-1	-	TGTGCCAGCAGTCGGGGGCTAGCCTTTAGCTCCTACAATGAGCAGTTCTTC	CASSRGLAFSSYNEQFF
TRBV4-2	-	TRBJ2-7	-	TGTGCCAGCAGCCAAGGGGGTGAGGGGGTCGAGCAGTACTTC	CASSQGGEGVEQYF
TRBV7-8	-	TRBJ1-5	few	TGTGCCAGCAGCTTAGGTGATCCGGGGGCCTGGACCTATCAGCCCCAGCATTTT	CASSLGDPGAWTYQPQHF
TRBV5-1	-	TRBJ2-3	-	TGCGCCAGCAGCTTGAGAACTCTCACAGATACGCAGTATTTT	CASSLRTLTDTQYF
TRBV6-2/TRBV6-3	TRBD1	TRBJ1-5	few	TGTGCCAGCAGTTACGTCAGGGGGCTTGACGATCAGCCCCAGCATTTT	CASSYVRGLDDQPQHF
TRBV20-1	TRBD1	TRBJ2-7	few	TGCAGTGCTAGAGATAGCGACAGGGCCTACGAGCAGTACTTC	CSARDSDRAYEQYF
TRBV4-2	-	TRBJ1-1	-	TGTGCCAGCAGCCCCAGGGACAATTCCCACACTGAAGCTTTCTTT	CASSPRDNSHTEAFF
TRBV4-1	-	TRBJ2-7	-	TGCGCCAGCAGCCAAGGTGACATCTCCTACGAGCAGTACTTC	CASSQGDISYEQYF
TRBV20-1	-	TRBJ2-7	-	TGCAGTGCTAGCGCAGCGGGTTCCTACGAGCAGTACTTC	CSASAAGSYEQYF
TRBV4-1	TRBD2	TRBJ2-5	-	TGCGCCAGCAGCCAAGACGCGGGAGACCAAGAGACCCAGTACTTC	CASSQDAGDQETQYF
TRBV27	-	TRBJ1-2	-	TGTGCCAGCAGTTTATCCGGGGAGCACTATGGCTACACCTTC	CASSLSGEHYGYTF
TRBV27	TRBD2	TRBJ2-1	-	TGTGCCAGCAGTTCGCCCCTTCGGGGGGGCCACGAGCAGTTCTTC	CASSSPLRGGHEQFF
TRBV2	-	TRBJ1-5	-	TGTGCCAGCAGTGACCGGGGGTGGCCCCAGCATTTT	CASSDRGWPQHF
TRBV3-1	-	TRBJ1-2	-	TGTGCCAGCAGCCAAGTGCCCCGCGTAGACTATGGCTACACCTTC	CASSQVPRVDYGYTF
TRBV4-1	TRBD2	TRBJ2-1	-	TGCGCCAGCAGCCAAGAAGCAGGACTAGGTAATGAGCAGTTCTTC	CASSQEAGLGNEQFF
TRBV12-3/TRBV12-4	TRBD1	TRBJ2-7	-	TGTGCCAGCAGTCCGGGACAGGGTATCAACGAGCAGTACTTC	CASSPGQGINEQYF
TRBV27	-	TRBJ2-7	few	TGTGCCAGCAGCAAGGACATGTGGGGTTACGAGCAGTACTTC	CASSKDMWGYEQYF
TRBV5-1	TRBD2	TRBJ2-7	-	TGCGCCAGCAGCACCGAACTAGCGGCCTTAACCTACGAGCAGTACTTC	CASSTELAALTYEQYF
TRBV9	-	TRBJ1-1	-	TGTGCCAGCAGCATGGGACGGTGGGACACTGAAGCTTTCTTT	CASSMGRWDTEAFF
TRBV19	-	TRBJ2-2	few	TGTGCCAGTAACCGTAACACCGGGGAGCTGTTTTTT	CASNRNTGELFF
TRBV12-3/TRBV12-4	-	TRBJ1-2	-	TGTGCCAGCACCATCCCGACAGGAGGGTATGGCTACACCTTC	CASTIPTGGYGYTF
TRBV7-6	-	TRBJ2-7	-	TGTGCCAGCAGCCCTCTACTGGGCGAGCAGTACTTC	CASSPLLGEQYF
TRBV2	-	TRBJ1-4	-	TGTGCCAGCAGTGATACAGGCAGGACTAATGAAAAACTGTTTTTT	CASSDTGRTNEKLFF
TRBV5-6	-	TRBJ2-1	-	TGTGCCAGCAGCTTGGGACAAGATACCTACAATGAGCAGTTCTTC	CASSLGQDTYNEQFF
TRBV5-1	TRBD1	TRBJ1-1	few	TGCGCCAGCAGCTTACAGGGGGCGACCACTGAAGCTTTCTTT	CASSLQGATTEAFF
TRBV30	-	TRBJ1-1	once	TGTGCCTGGGACTCCCCGTCTCGGTCGAACACTGAAGCTTTCTTT	CAWDSPSRSNTEAFF
TRBV6-2/TRBV6-3	-	TRBJ2-5	once	TGTGCCAGCAGTTACGGTGTCTCCAAGCCAGAGACCCAGTACTTC	CASSYGVSKPETQYF
TRBV4-2	TRBD1	TRBJ2-7	-	TGTGCCAGCAGCCGTGGACAGGGGACCTACGAGCAGTACTTC	CASSRGQGTYEQYF
TRBV7-9	-	TRBJ2-7	few	TGTGCCAGCAGCCACCCCCGGTCCAAGAACGAGCAGTACTTC	CASSHPRSKNEQYF
TRBV29-1	TRBD2	TRBJ2-3	-	TGCAGCGTTGAACGTCCCTACGAAGGGCTAGCGGGATTCAGAACAGATACGCAGTATTTT	CSVERPYEGLAGFRTDTQYF
TRBV6-2/TRBV6-3	-	TRBJ2-5	few	TGTGCCAGCAGCCAAAACCACCTTGAGAAACAAGAGACCCAGTACTTC	CASSQNHLEKQETQYF
TRBV7-9	-	TRBJ1-5	-	TGTGCCAGCAGCTTAGCGACAGGAGGGTATCGCAATCAGCCCCAGCATTTT	CASSLATGGYRNQPQHF
TRBV29-1	TRBD2	TRBJ2-2	-	TGCAGCGTTGTGGCGGGAGCATCCGGGGAGCTGTTTTTT	CSVVAGASGELFF
TRBV29-1	TRBD2	TRBJ2-3	few	TGCAGCGTTCCTAGCGGTACAGATACGCAGTATTTT	CSVPSGTDTQYF
TRBV4-3	TRBD1	TRBJ2-7	-	TGCGCCAGCAGCCCCTGGACAGGGGCCCACGAGCAGTACTTC	CASSPWTGAHEQYF
TRBV4-2	TRBD2	TRBJ2-2	-	TGTGCCAGCAGCCAAGATTTGAGCGCGGGGGGGAACACCGGGGAGCTGTTTTTT	CASSQDLSAGGNTGELFF
TRBV12-3/TRBV12-4	TRBD2	TRBJ2-5	-	TGTGCCAGCACGGCTAGCGGGGGTCAGACCCAGTACTTC	CASTASGGQTQYF
TRBV4-1	-	TRBJ2-7	-	TGCGCCAGCACCCCGGGACCGGCGATGGGCGACGAGCAGTACTTC	CASTPGPAMGDEQYF
TRBV10-3	-	TRBJ1-5	-	TGTGCCATCAGTGAGACAGTCGGGCAGCCCCAGCATTTT	CAISETVGQPQHF